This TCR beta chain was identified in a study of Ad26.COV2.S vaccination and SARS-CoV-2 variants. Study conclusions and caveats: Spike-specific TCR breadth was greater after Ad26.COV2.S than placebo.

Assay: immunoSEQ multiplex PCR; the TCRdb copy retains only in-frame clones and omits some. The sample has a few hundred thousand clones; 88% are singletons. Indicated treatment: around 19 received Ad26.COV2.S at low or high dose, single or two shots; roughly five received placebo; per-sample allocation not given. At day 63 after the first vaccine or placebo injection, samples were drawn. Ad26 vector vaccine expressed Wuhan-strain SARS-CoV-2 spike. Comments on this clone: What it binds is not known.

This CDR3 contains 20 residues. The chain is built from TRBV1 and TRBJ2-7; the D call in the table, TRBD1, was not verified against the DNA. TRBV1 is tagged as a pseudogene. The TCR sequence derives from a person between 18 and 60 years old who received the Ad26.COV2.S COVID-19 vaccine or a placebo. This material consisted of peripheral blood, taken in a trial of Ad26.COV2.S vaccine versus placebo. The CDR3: CTSSLREAFREDRGTYEQYF. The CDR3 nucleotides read TGCACCAGCAGCCTAAGAGAGGCTTTTCGTGAGGACAGGGGAACTTACGAGCAGTACTTC.